This TCR beta chain originates from a study of blood T cell repertoires in COVID-19. Study details: PBMCs, B-cell-depleted T cells, or T cells were the source of the cDNA or gDNA that made up the material.

Profiling relied on immunoSEQ multiplex PCR, and the TCRdb table lists in-frame clones only, not all of them. The sample records tens of thousands of clones, roughly 91% being singletons. The junction had 13 bases not matched to a gene; V was cut back by 1 base and J by 6 bases. The CDR3 is 19 residues long. The germline CDR1 and CDR2 sequences are LGHDT and YNNKEL (reference sequence). The rearrangement links TRBV3-1 (or the pseudogene TRBV3-2) to TRBJ2-1; TRBD2 matches at 12 bases. The receptor was derived from a human donor in a cohort sampled during active COVID-19. What was sequenced was peripheral blood. The CDR3 sequence is CASSQGYLTSGSRLNEQFF. In DNA, the CDR3 is TGTGCCAGCAGCCAAGGTTATTTGACTAGCGGGAGTAGGCTCAATGAGCAGTTCTTC.